This passage covers 30 T cell receptor beta chains from one sample sequenced in a study of T cell repertoires in cytomegalovirus infection. TCRdb fed the reads into MiXCR, producing one record per CDR3 protein. The sample gives roughly 720,000 distinct CDR3 sequences, less than 40% of which show up once; more than 2.5% is in the top ten. Sequencing was carried out using PBMCs. All receptors derive from a human donor in good health (CMV status not recorded). Some clones in this sample may be carry-over from other donors' samples.

As for this clonotype: One junction end disagrees with the germline gene, perhaps due to a read error. The V gene is TRBV7-9, the J gene TRBJ1-4; D not certain. Germline assignment: CDR1 SEHNR and CDR2 FQNEAQ (reference sequence). The CDR3 sequence is 14 residues long. CDR3 nucleotide sequence: TGTGCCGGCAGCTTAGGAGGTGTAAGAGAAAAACTGTTTTTT. This sequence encodes CAGSLGGVREKLFF.

A remark on this clonotype: Its ends do not fully match the called genes, so a read error is possible. V usage is TRBV7-2 and J usage is TRBJ1-1; D possibly corresponds to TRBD1 (5 bases). The CDR3 sequence is 13 residues long. Germline CDR1 and CDR2: SGHTA and FQGNSA. CDR3 DNA: TGTGCCAGGAGCGTGACAGTGAACACTGAAGATTTCTTT. Translation gives CARSVTVNTEDFF.

A few counts support this clonotype. This chain links TRBV7-3 with TRBJ2-1; D unresolved. Germline loops: CDR1 SGHTA, CDR2 FQGTGA. V shed 5 bases and J shed 9 bases, with 8 bases lying between them. The CDR3 contains 11 residues. CDR3 nucleotides: TGTGCCAGCAGCCAAGACTCTGAGCAGTTCTTC. It is translated as CASSQDSEQFF. Drawing the rest from reference TRBV7-3 and TRBJ2-1, the complete variable domain is GAGVSQTPSNKVTEKGKYVELRCDPISGHTALYWYRQSLGQGPEFLIYFQGTGAADDSGLPNDRFFAVRPEGSVSTLKIQRTERGDSAVYLCASSQDSEQFFGPGTRLTVL.

This clonotype was seen only once. Relative to the germline gene, one junction end is altered; a read error may explain this. This rearrangement joins TRBV6-5 to TRBJ2-4; no firm D call. The germline V gene encodes CDR1 MNHEY and CDR2 SVGAGI. The CDR3 totals 15 residues. This chain's CDR3 is CASSYSKYGKNMQYF. The CDR3 nucleotides read TGTGCCAGCAGTTACTCCAAGTATGGCAAAAACATGCAGTACTTC.

This clonotype appeared once. The gene calls are TRBV12-3 or TRBV12-4 and TRBJ1-2, with TRBD1 identical over 7 bases. The CDR3 totals 15 residues. The V gene end was trimmed by 5 bases and the J gene end by 4 bases; junction bases not matched to a gene: 10. As DNA, the CDR3 is TGTGCCAGCAGTCTTGGGAGGGGGCGCACCTATGGCTACACCTTC. This codes for CASSLGRGRTYGYTF.

This clonotype was counted between two and nine times. This chain connects TRBV7-2 to TRBJ2-7; TRBD1 agrees at 8 bases. Germline V lookup: CDR1 SGHTA, CDR2 FQGNSA. V lost 7 bases and J lost 5; bases outside the gene matches: 7. CDR3 length equals 13 residues. The CDR3 region has the DNA TGTGCCAGCAACCCAGGGGGCGGAAACGAGCAGTACTTC. Its translation is CASNPGGGNEQYF. The full variable domain, with the rest looked up from reference TRBV7-2 and TRBJ2-7, is GAGVSQSPSNKVTEKGKDVELRCDPISGHTALYWYRQSLGQGLEFLIYFQGNSAPDKSGLPSDRFSAERTGGSVSTLTIQRTQQEDSAVYLCASNPGGGNEQYFGPGTRLTVT.

There are many counts of this clonotype. This sequence joins TRBV7-2 and TRBJ2-5; 11 bases map to TRBD2. CDR3 size: 15 residues. Germline V gene sequence: CDR1 SGHTA, CDR2 FQGNSA. J gave up 4 bases and V 6 bases, and 7 bases lay outside the gene matches. The CDR3 spells CASRALAGGGETQYF. For the CDR3, the DNA is TGTGCCAGCAGGGCCCTAGCGGGAGGAGGAGAGACCCAGTACTTC.

V is TRBV11-2 and J is TRBJ2-1, with a weak D call TRBD1 (6 bases). There are 13 residues in the CDR3. Germline V gene lookup returns CDR1 SGHAT and CDR2 FQNNGV. The ends were cut back, 7 bases at V and 12 bases at J, with 19 bases in the middle. This CDR3 is CASTPSGGAGQFF. The CDR3 DNA follows: TGTGCCAGCACCCCGAGTGGGGGCGCGGGGCAGTTCTTC.

The V gene is TRBV3-1, the J gene TRBJ2-2, with 9 bases lining up with TRBD1. V lost 1 base and J lost 5; bases outside the gene matches: 5. Germline loops: CDR1 LGHDT, CDR2 YNNKEL (reference sequence). The CDR3 sequence is 16 residues long. This chain's CDR3 is CASSQGRQGGTGELFF. In DNA form, the CDR3 reads TGTGCCAGCAGCCAAGGTCGACAGGGGGGTACCGGGGAGCTGTTTTTT.

V and J are TRBV2 and TRBJ1-3; D might be TRBD1 (6 bases). Germline lookup yields CDR1 SNHLY and CDR2 FYNNEI. There are 14 residues in the CDR3. V was clipped by 6 bases and J by 2 bases, with 11 bases between them. The CDR3 loop is CASRNREAGNTIYF. The CDR3 nucleotides read TGTGCCAGCAGGAACAGGGAAGCTGGAAACACCATATATTTT.

The V and J genes are TRBV7-6 and TRBJ2-7; 9 nucleotides line up with TRBD1. The length of the CDR3 is 14 residues. Germline trimming cut 6 bases from V and 6 bases from J; bases unmatched to any gene: 9. Germline CDR1 SGHVS, CDR2 FNYEAQ. The DNA for the CDR3 is TGTGCCAGCAGTCCCGGGACAGGGTCGGGCGAGCAGTACTTC. The encoded protein is CASSPGTGSGEQYF.

V gene TRBV6-2 or TRBV6-3 combines with J gene TRBJ2-5; TRBD1 or TRBD2 may be the D gene (5 bases each). The CDR3 is 15 amino acids. With 5 bases removed from V and 5 bases from J, the gap between germline ends came to 18 bases. Germline V gene sequence: CDR1 MNHEY, CDR2 SVGEGT. CDR3 protein: CASSGGGKGQETQYF. CDR3 in DNA: TGTGCCAGCAGTGGGGGTGGAAAGGGGCAGGAGACCCAGTACTTC.

There are a few counts of this clonotype. The CDR3, as DNA: TGTGCCAGCAGCCCGCGGAGGGGGAGTGAAAAACTGTTTTTT. As protein: CASSPRRGSEKLFF. The chain employs TRBV7-2 and TRBJ1-4; TRBD1 is a possible D gene (6 bases). V dropped 5 bases and J dropped 7 bases, with 14 bases sitting between them. In germline, CDR1 is SGHTA, CDR2 FQGNSA. CDR3 length: 14 residues.

In this sample, this clonotype turned up a few times. The chain uses TRBV6-1 and TRBJ2-7, with TRBD2 as a possible D gene (6 bases). CDR1 is MNHNS and CDR2 is SASEGT in the germline V gene. The CDR3 has 14 residues. Trimming removed 6 bases from V and 6 bases from J, with 18 bases in between. CDR3 loop: CASRPVARRGEQYF. In nucleotides, the CDR3 is TGTGCCAGCAGACCCGTAGCCAGGCGGGGCGAGCAGTACTTC.

The rearrangement uses TRBV28 and TRBJ2-7, with D possibly being TRBD2 (6 bases). The CDR3 loop spans 16 amino acids. Germline CDR1 and CDR2: MDHEN and SYDVKM. Between the trimmed V and J ends, which lost 2 bases and 5 bases, there was a span of 19 bases. The CDR3 sequence is CASSLPGTGGFDEQYF. The CDR3 DNA is TGTGCCAGCAGTTTACCCGGGACCGGAGGGTTCGACGAGCAGTACTTC.

To note about this clonotype: This sequence may be a read error, since a much larger clone differs from it by one base. This chain connects TRBV7-2 to TRBJ1-6; D might be TRBD1 (5 bases). The CDR3 extends over 15 amino acids. Germline V CDR1 and CDR2: SGHTA, FQGNSA. Between the trimmed V and J ends, which lost 9 bases and 9 bases, there was a span of 21 bases. Here the CDR3 reads CARSPSWGMGSPLHF. CDR3 nucleotide sequence: TGTGCCAGAAGCCCATCTTGGGGGATGGGTTCACCCCTCCACTTT.

V is TRBV6-6 and J is TRBJ1-5; 10 nucleotides agree with TRBD1. The CDR3 runs to 15 residues. V lost 4 bases, J lost 5 bases, and 5 bases stayed unmatched. Germline CDR1 MNHNY, CDR2 SVGAGI (reference sequence). This CDR3 is CASSSRQGADQPQHF. The CDR3, as DNA: TGTGCCAGCAGTTCCAGACAGGGGGCGGATCAGCCCCAGCATTTT.

The chain carries TRBV5-1 and TRBJ1-1; 7 bases are a match to TRBD1. V shed 0 bases and J 4 bases; nucleotides not matched to a gene: 9. The CDR3 has 16 residues. Germline CDR1 and CDR2: SGHRS and YFSETQ. CDR3 in amino acids: CASSLDPGGRTTEAFF. CDR3 DNA sequence: TGCGCCAGCAGCTTGGACCCAGGGGGGCGCACCACTGAAGCTTTCTTT.

This clonotype occurred a few times. V usage is TRBV6-2 or TRBV6-3 and J usage is TRBJ2-7; D may correspond to TRBD1 or TRBD2 (5 bases each). Germline CDR1 and CDR2: MNHEY and SVGEGT. Trimming removed 4 bases from V and 6 bases from J, with 16 bases in between. The CDR3 loop spans 14 amino acids. CDR3 in amino acids: CASSSPLRGTEQYF. The CDR3 DNA is TGTGCCAGCAGTTCCCCCCTGCGTGGGACCGAGCAGTACTTC.

This chain joins TRBV28 and TRBJ2-1; 8 bases align to TRBD1. The junction had 10 bases not matched to a gene; V was cut back by 6 bases and J by 3 bases. This CDR3 has 16 amino acids. Germline-derived CDR1 and CDR2 are MDHEN and SYDVKM. In DNA, the CDR3 is TGTGCCAGCAGGTTAGGTAGGGACAGGTACTACAATGAGCAGTTCTTC. Its protein product is CASRLGRDRYYNEQFF.

This clonotype showed up just a few times. This chain connects TRBV6-6 to TRBJ1-1; the D gene is possibly TRBD1 (6 bases). The V and J ends lost 2 bases and 4 bases respectively, with 17 bases between them. This CDR3 is 16 amino acids long. Germline V gives CDR1 MNHNY, CDR2 SVGAGI (reference sequence). CDR3 protein: CASSYVLGGAGTEAFF. The CDR3, as DNA: TGTGCCAGCAGTTACGTTTTGGGGGGCGCGGGCACTGAAGCTTTCTTT.

The chain links TRBV28 to TRBJ1-1, with D perhaps TRBD1 (6 bases). Germline assignment: CDR1 MDHEN and CDR2 SYDVKM. V lost 7 bases and J lost 5, with 17 bases in between. The CDR3 is made up of 14 amino acids. In DNA form, the CDR3 reads TGTGCCAGCAACAAGGGGGGTACCGCGACTGAAGCTTTCTTT. Its protein product is CASNKGGTATEAFF.

The chain carries TRBV28 and TRBJ2-5; 12 nucleotides align to TRBD1. Germline V gene data show CDR1 as MDHEN and CDR2 as SYDVKM. The ends lost 3 bases at V and 5 bases at J; junction bases unmatched: 7. The length of the CDR3 is 16 residues. CDR3 amino acids: CASSFWGQGAPETQYF. The CDR3 DNA is TGTGCCAGCAGTTTCTGGGGACAGGGGGCGCCTGAGACCCAGTACTTC.

This clonotype was seen a handful of times. The CDR3 loop is CASSLEASGNYEQYF. CDR3 DNA: TGTGCCAGCAGCTTAGAGGCTAGCGGGAACTACGAGCAGTACTTC. The chain combines TRBV7-9 with TRBJ2-7, with 9 bases lining up with TRBD2. V gave up 1 base and J gave up 3 bases; unmatched junction bases: 4. The germline gives CDR1 SEHNR, CDR2 FQNEAQ (reference sequence). CDR3 size: 15 residues.

This sequence joins TRBV29-1 and TRBJ1-5; D remains unclear. Trimming pared 2 bases from V and 0 bases from J, leaving 5 bases between. From germline, CDR1 is SQVTM and CDR2 ANQGSEA. The CDR3 is 13 residues long. This CDR3 is CSVELGSNQPQHF. DNA of the CDR3: TGCAGCGTTGAACTGGGTAGCAATCAGCCCCAGCATTTT.

J is TRBJ2-3 and V is TRBV19; D is unresolved. CDR1 LNHDA and CDR2 SQIVND come from the germline V gene (reference sequence). The CDR3 contains 12 residues. With 1 base removed from V and 6 bases from J, the gap between germline ends came to 5 bases. In DNA, the CDR3 is TGTGCCAGTAGTATAGGAAGGGATACGCAGTATTTT. Residues: CASSIGRDTQYF.

The chain combines TRBV27 with TRBJ1-1, with a weak D call TRBD1 (6 bases). Germline values: CDR1 MNHEY, CDR2 SMNVEV (reference sequence). There are 14 residues in the CDR3. Trimming stripped 6 bases from V and 1 base from J, with 12 bases between. This chain's CDR3 is CASRITGRNTEAFF. As DNA, the CDR3 is TGTGCCAGCAGGATCACAGGGAGGAACACTGAAGCTTTCTTT.

The chain uses TRBV6-5 and TRBJ2-7, with TRBD1 matching 8 bases. The CDR3 contains 15 residues. Germline CDR1 MNHEY, CDR2 SVGAGI. Trimming took 2 bases from V and 6 from J; bases not matched to a gene: 9. In DNA form, the CDR3 reads TGTGCCAGCAGTTACACCCTTTATACAGGGGGCGAGCAGTACTTC. Translated, it gives CASSYTLYTGGEQYF.

The rearrangement links TRBV12-3 or TRBV12-4 to TRBJ2-3; the D is unclear. The CDR3 has 14 residues. V lost 5 bases, J lost 0 bases, and 9 bases lay in between. CDR3 loop: CASSPPPSTDTQYF. The CDR3, as DNA: TGTGCCAGCAGTCCGCCCCCCAGCACAGATACGCAGTATTTT.

This chain joins TRBV28 and TRBJ1-6; TRBD1 is a possible D gene (5 bases). Germline CDR1 reads MDHEN; CDR2 reads SYDVKM. The CDR3 is 15 amino acids. The V end was cut by 2 bases, the J end by 8 bases, with 13 bases between. CDR3: CASSLIRDGDSPLHF. In DNA form, the CDR3 reads TGTGCCAGCAGTTTAATTCGGGACGGGGATTCACCCCTCCACTTT.